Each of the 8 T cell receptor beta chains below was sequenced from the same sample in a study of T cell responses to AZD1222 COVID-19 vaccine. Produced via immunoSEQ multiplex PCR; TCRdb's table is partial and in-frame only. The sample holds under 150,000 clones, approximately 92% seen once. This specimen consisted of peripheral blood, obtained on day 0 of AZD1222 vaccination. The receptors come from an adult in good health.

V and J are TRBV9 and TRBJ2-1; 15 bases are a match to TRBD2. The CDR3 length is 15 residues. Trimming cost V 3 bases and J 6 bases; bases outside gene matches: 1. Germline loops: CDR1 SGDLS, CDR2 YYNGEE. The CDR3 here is CASSGTSGRANEQFF. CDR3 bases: TGTGCCAGCAGCGGGACTAGCGGGAGGGCCAATGAGCAGTTCTTC.

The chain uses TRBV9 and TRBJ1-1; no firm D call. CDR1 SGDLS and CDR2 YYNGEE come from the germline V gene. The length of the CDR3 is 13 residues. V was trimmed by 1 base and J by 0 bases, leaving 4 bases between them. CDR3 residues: CASSVILNTEAFF. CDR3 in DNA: TGTGCCAGCAGCGTAATCTTGAACACTGAAGCTTTCTTT. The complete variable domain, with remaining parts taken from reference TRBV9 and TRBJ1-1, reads DSGVTQTPKHLITATGQRVTLRCSPRSGDLSVYWYQQSLDQGLQFLIQYYNGEERAKGNILERFSAQQFPDLHSELNLSSLELGDSALYFCASSVILNTEAFFGQGTRLTVV.

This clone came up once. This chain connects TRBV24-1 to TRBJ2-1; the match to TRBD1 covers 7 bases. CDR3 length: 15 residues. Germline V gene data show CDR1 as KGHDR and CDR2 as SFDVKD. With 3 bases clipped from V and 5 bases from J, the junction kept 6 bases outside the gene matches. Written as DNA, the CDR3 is TGTGCCACCAGTGATCCAATGACAGGGAACAATGAGCAGTTCTTC. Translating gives CATSDPMTGNNEQFF.

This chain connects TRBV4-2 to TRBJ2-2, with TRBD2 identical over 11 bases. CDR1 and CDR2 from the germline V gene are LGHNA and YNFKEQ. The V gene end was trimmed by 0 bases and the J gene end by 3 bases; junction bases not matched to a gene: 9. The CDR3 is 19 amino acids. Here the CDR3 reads CASSQEISGRAFDTGELFF. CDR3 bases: TGTGCCAGCAGCCAAGAAATTAGCGGGAGGGCCTTTGACACCGGGGAGCTGTTTTTT.

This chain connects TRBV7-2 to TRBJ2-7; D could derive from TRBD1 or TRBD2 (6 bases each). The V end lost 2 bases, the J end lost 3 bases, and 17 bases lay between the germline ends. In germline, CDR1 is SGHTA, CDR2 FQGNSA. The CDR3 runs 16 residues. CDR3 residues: CASSLTGAPAYYEQYF. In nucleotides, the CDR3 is TGTGCCAGCAGCTTAACGGGGGCCCCCGCATACTACGAGCAGTACTTC.

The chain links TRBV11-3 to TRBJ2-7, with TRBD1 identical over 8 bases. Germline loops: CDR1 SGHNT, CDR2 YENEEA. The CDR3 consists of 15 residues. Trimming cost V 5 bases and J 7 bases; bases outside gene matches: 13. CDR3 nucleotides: TGTGCCAGCAGCAGAGACGGACAGGGACTTGAGGAGCAGTACTTC. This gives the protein CASSRDGQGLEEQYF.

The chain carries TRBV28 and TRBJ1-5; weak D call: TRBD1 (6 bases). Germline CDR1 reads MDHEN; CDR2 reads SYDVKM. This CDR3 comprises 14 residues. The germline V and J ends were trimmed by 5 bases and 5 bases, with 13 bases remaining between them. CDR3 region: CASSGGAPDQPQHF. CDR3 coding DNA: TGTGCCAGCAGTGGGGGGGCTCCGGATCAGCCCCAGCATTTT. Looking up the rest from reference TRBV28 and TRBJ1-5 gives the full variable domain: DVKVTQSSRYLVKRTGEKVFLECVQDMDHENMFWYRQDPGLGLRLIYFSYDVKMKEKGDIPEGYSVSREKKERFSLILESASTNQTSMYLCASSGGAPDQPQHFGDGTRLSIL.

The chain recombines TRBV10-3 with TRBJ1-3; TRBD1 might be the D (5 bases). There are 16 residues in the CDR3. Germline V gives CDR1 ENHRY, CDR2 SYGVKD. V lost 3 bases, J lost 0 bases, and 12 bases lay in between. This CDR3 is CAISDTGGISGNTIYF. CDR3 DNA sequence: TGTGCCATCAGTGACACAGGAGGGATCTCTGGAAACACCATATATTTT.